In its sample, the clone carrying this T cell receptor (beta chain) was seen a few times. Its antigen is not identified. Donors were healthy Caucasian individuals from Russia aged about 6 to 100. Then a second PCR, running roughly 7 to 11 cycles, was carried out with a sample-barcoded 5' primer and a J-beta primer mix. MiXCR, applied by TCRdb to the 5' RACE reads, yields one record per CDR3 protein. The sample has about 570,000 distinct CDR3 sequences, roughly a quarter seen once; the top ten hold under 20%. The CDR3 runs 14 residues. Germline V CDR1 and CDR2: DFQATT, SNEGSKA (reference sequence). With 5 bases removed from V and 3 bases from J, the gap between germline ends came to 11 bases. This sample was included in a study of blood T cells in healthy people across ages. General study findings and limits: Roughly linear age-related decline in beta diversity appeared, significant by age around 38.

The sequenced sample consisted of blood. The V and J genes are TRBV20-1 and TRBJ2-6, with unresolved D. The clonotype originates from a woman aged 65 to 85 in good health. DNA of the CDR3: TGCAGTGCTGCAGACGGGCTTGGGGCCAACGTCCTGACTTTC. Its translation: CSAADGLGANVLTF.